Shown below are 8 T cell receptor beta chains from a single sample sequenced in a study of metastatic and nonmetastatic thyroid tumors. TCRdb called clones again from the PCR reads with MiXCR. The table has fewer than 40,000 clones, 20% to 25% seen once. No patient had received any treatment before thyroid surgery. Sequencing was carried out using tumor tissue. The receptors come from a male donor with papillary thyroid cancer or a benign thyroid nodule (not recorded which). Some clones in this sample may be carry-over from other donors' samples.

This clone was seen repeatedly, ten times or more. The rearrangement joins TRBV20-1 to TRBJ2-6; 10 bases are a match to TRBD1. With V trimmed by 6 bases and J by 0 bases, 5 bases remained unmatched. The germline gives CDR1 DFQATT, CDR2 SNEGSKA (reference sequence). The CDR3 extends over 16 amino acids. CDR3 DNA sequence: TGCAGTGCCATCGACAGGGGGCGCTCTGGGGCCAACGTCCTGACTTTC. It specifies CSAIDRGRSGANVLTF.

About this clone itself: At one of its ends the junction is not consistent with the germline gene, which may arise from a read error. CDR3 protein: CAISLVVDPSTDTQYF. The CDR3 nucleotides read TGTGCCATCAGCTTAGTCGTAGACCCTAGCACAGATACGCAGTATTTT. J is TRBJ2-3 and V is TRBV11-1, with D uncertain. CDR1 is SGHAT, CDR2 FQDESV, per germline (reference sequence). The CDR3 has 16 residues.

This clone was observed many times. J is TRBJ2-1 and V is TRBV3-1; D unclear. CDR3 length: 12 amino acids. V was clipped by 3 bases and J by 6 bases, with 6 bases between them. Germline-derived CDR1 and CDR2 are LGHDT and YNNKEL (reference sequence). The CDR3 sequence is CASSQLPNEQFF. The CDR3 DNA reads as TGTGCCAGCAGCCAGTTGCCCAATGAGCAGTTCTTC.

In regard to this clone: At one of its ends the junction is not consistent with the germline gene, which may arise from a read error. The V gene is TRBV4-3, the J gene TRBJ2-2, with D hard to call. This CDR3 is 16 amino acids long. From germline, CDR1 is LGHNA and CDR2 YSLEER. CDR3 DNA sequence: TGCGCCAACAGCCAAGATCCCTCCGCCGGCCCCGGGGAGCTGTTTTTT. Its translation is CANSQDPSAGPGELFF.

This clone was seen many times. The V and J genes are TRBV18 and TRBJ2-1; weak D call: TRBD1 (5 bases). CDR1 and CDR2 (germline): KGHSH, LQKENI. The CDR3 has 14 residues. Trimming stripped 2 bases from V and 8 bases from J, with 13 bases between. The CDR3: CASSPRGQYHEQFF. The CDR3 DNA reads as TGTGCCAGCTCACCAAGAGGACAATACCATGAGCAGTTCTTC. The variable domain in full, with the rest retrieved from reference TRBV18 and TRBJ2-1, is NAGVMQNPRHLVRRRGQEARLRCSPMKGHSHVYWYRQLPEEGLKFMVYLQKENIIDESGMPKERFSAEFPKEGPSILRIQQVVRGDSAAYFCASSPRGQYHEQFFGPGTRLTVL.

This clone was found many times. A much bigger clone sits one base away, suggesting this may be a read error. V and J are TRBV18 and TRBJ1-1; TRBD1 agrees at 7 bases. This CDR3 is 17 amino acids long. Germline V lookup: CDR1 KGHSH, CDR2 LQKENI. V gave up 8 bases and J gave up 0 bases; unmatched junction bases: 15. CDR3 amino acids: CASPQWTGDPLNTEAFF. The CDR3 nucleotides read TGTGCCAGCCCACAGTGGACAGGAGACCCCTTGAACACTGAAGCTTTCTTT.

This clone was observed a handful of times. A junction end diverges from the germline sequence, so it may reflect a read error. The V call is TRBV6-1, the J call TRBJ2-5, with a weak D call TRBD2 (5 bases). This CDR3 has 15 amino acids. Germline lookup yields CDR1 MNHNS and CDR2 SASEGT. The CDR3 here is CVSKPRLSQQETQYF. Written as DNA, the CDR3 is TGTGTCAGCAAGCCTCGACTATCGCAACAAGAGACCCAGTACTTC.

This clone was detected many times. The chain couples TRBV5-1 to TRBJ2-1; possibly TRBD1 for D (6 bases). This CDR3 has 12 residues. Trimming pared 3 bases from V and 7 bases from J, leaving 8 bases between. CDR1 and CDR2 from the germline V gene are SGHRS and YFSETQ. CDR3 sequence (DNA): TGCGCCAGCAGCTCTAGGGGGAATGAGCAGTTCTTC. Its translation: CASSSRGNEQFF. Filled out from reference TRBV5-1 and TRBJ2-1, the complete variable domain reads KAGVTQTPRYLIKTRGQQVTLSCSPISGHRSVSWYQQTPGQGLQFLFEYFSETQRNKGNFPGRFSGRQFSNSRSEMNVSTLELGDSALYLCASSSRGNEQFFGPGTRLTVL.